The clone carrying this T cell receptor beta chain has just one count. Its target is not known. This sample stems from a study of ipilimumab plus nivolumab after autologous stem cell transplantation. Notes on the study in general: TCR repertoire, Treg phenotype and gut microbiota reportedly support more study of this approach.

TCRdb keeps only in-frame clones here, not all; method: immunoSEQ multiplex PCR. Among about 5,000 clones listed, approximately 70% were seen once. Trimming took 8 bases from V and 0 from J, leaving 12 bases between them. The CDR3 is made up of 14 amino acids. Germline lookup yields CDR1 SNHLY and CDR2 FYNNEI. The TCR comes from a male donor with multiple myeloma. The chain has TRBV2 and TRBJ2-3, with a tentative D call TRBD1 (6 bases). The source was PBMCs, collected in a trial of ipilimumab plus nivolumab as post-transplant consolidation. The CDR3 loop reads CASGGTSSTDTQYF. CDR3 nucleotide sequence: TGTGCCAGCGGGGGCACCTCGAGCACAGATACGCAGTATTTT.